The rows below give T cell receptor beta chains drawn from one sample of a study of blood T cell repertoires in COVID-19. Here immunoSEQ multiplex PCR was the method, and the copy in TCRdb shows in-frame clones only, minus some. In the table there are about 150,000 clones, about 90% of which are singletons. What was sequenced was PBMCs or T cells enriched from blood (not recorded which). The source is a woman between 40 and 55 years old who had been exposed to COVID-19. Each CDR3 is given with its conserved first and last residue. A D gene is named only where the DNA matches it firmly. Clone sizes are given selectively: once, few, many, or a class where the clone is expanded.

v_gene	j_gene	d_gene	abundance	CDR3aa	CDR3nt
TRBV19	TRBJ1-4	TRBD1	.	CASSKQQGAVSLTNEKLFF	TGTGCCAGTAGTAAGCAACAGGGGGCGGTTTCGTTGACTAATGAAAAACTGTTTTTT
TRBV2	TRBJ1-2	.	.	CARSGSGGLYGYTF	TGTGCCAGGTCCGGGTCTGGGGGCTTATATGGCTACACCTTC
TRBV6-5	TRBJ1-1	TRBD1	.	CASNRQGAAEAFF	TGTGCCAGCAATAGACAGGGGGCCGCTGAAGCTTTCTTT
TRBV29-1	TRBJ1-1	TRBD1	.	CSTLGGRENTEAFF	TGCAGCACACTAGGGGGCCGGGAGAACACTGAAGCTTTCTTT
TRBV12-5	TRBJ2-7	TRBD1	once	CASGLRQGDEQYF	TGTGCTAGTGGTCTCCGACAGGGAGACGAGCAGTACTTC
TRBV11-2	TRBJ2-1	TRBD2	once	CASIRGLAGLSSYNEQFF	TGTGCCAGCATCCGAGGACTAGCGGGACTTAGCTCCTACAATGAGCAGTTCTTC
TRBV28	TRBJ2-6	.	.	CASLGADGANVLTF	TGTGCCAGCTTGGGGGCCGATGGGGCCAACGTCCTGACTTTC
TRBV23-1	TRBJ1-6	TRBD1	.	CASSQSGSSSAGTGNSPLHF	TGCGCCAGCAGTCAATCAGGTTCAAGTTCTGCCGGGACAGGTAATTCACCCCTCCACTTT
TRBV9	TRBJ1-3	TRBD1	.	CASSVEDRERNTIYF	TGTGCCAGCAGCGTAGAGGACAGGGAGAGGAACACCATATATTTT
TRBV2	TRBJ2-7	.	.	CASRENGGGPYEQYF	TGTGCCAGCAGGGAGAACGGCGGAGGACCTTACGAGCAGTACTTC
TRBV7-9	TRBJ1-1	.	.	CASSLARARNTEAFF	TGTGCCAGCAGCTTAGCGCGGGCGAGGAACACTGAAGCTTTCTTT
TRBV4-1	TRBJ2-5	TRBD1	.	CASSQGRDRVTKTQYF	TGCGCCAGCAGCCAAGGTCGGGACAGGGTAACAAAGACCCAGTACTTC
TRBV12-3/TRBV12-4	TRBJ1-5	.	.	CASRRAVSQPQHF	TGTGCCAGCAGGAGGGCGGTGAGTCAGCCCCAGCATTTT
TRBV7-9	TRBJ1-6	.	once	CASAQQGVNSPLHF	TGTGCCAGTGCCCAACAAGGGGTCAATTCACCCCTCCACTTT
TRBV19	TRBJ1-4	.	.	CASSNILLSGGGRGNEKLFF	TGTGCCAGTAGTAATATCCTCCTTTCCGGGGGAGGTCGCGGGAATGAAAAACTGTTTTTT
TRBV28	TRBJ1-1	.	.	CASTIGIRLAFF	TGTGCCAGTACAATCGGGATTAGGTTAGCTTTCTTT
TRBV6-6	TRBJ2-1	TRBD2	few	CASRRQTSGSDNEQFF	TGTGCCAGCAGGCGACAGACTAGCGGGAGCGACAATGAGCAGTTCTTC
TRBV5-1	TRBJ2-2	TRBD1	.	CASSPRTGPGTGKDTGELFF	TGCGCCAGCAGTCCACGAACTGGGCCCGGGACAGGGAAGGACACCGGGGAGCTGTTTTTT
TRBV7-2	TRBJ2-7	TRBD2	.	CASRGGSSGIYEQYF	TGTGCCAGCAGGGGGGGTTCTAGCGGGATTTACGAGCAGTACTTC
TRBV12-5	TRBJ2-2	.	.	CASGFPANTGELFF	TGTGCTAGTGGTTTCCCCGCGAACACCGGGGAGCTGTTTTTT
TRBV6-1	TRBJ1-6	.	.	CASSDRPNNSPLHF	TGTGCCAGCAGTGACAGGCCGAATAATTCACCCCTCCACTTT
TRBV2	TRBJ2-4	TRBD2	.	CASSEARSGGITDKNIQYF	TGTGCCAGCAGTGAAGCGCGAAGCGGGGGCATTACGGACAAAAACATTCAGTACTTC
TRBV7-2	TRBJ1-4	.	.	CASSPKFRGGEKLFF	TGTGCCAGCAGCCCCAAATTTCGGGGGGGTGAAAAACTGTTTTTT
TRBV28	TRBJ2-3	.	.	CASSRRVGGSTDTQYF	TGTGCCAGCAGTCGCCGGGTTGGGGGGAGCACAGATACGCAGTATTTT
TRBV5-1	TRBJ1-2	.	.	CASSLEGRGYTF	TGCGCCAGCAGCTTGGAGGGGCGTGGCTACACCTTC
TRBV3-1/TRBV3-2	TRBJ2-3	.	.	CASSQGQGGGDTQYF	TGTGCCAGCAGCCAAGGTCAGGGAGGCGGAGATACGCAGTATTTT
TRBV7-9	TRBJ1-1	.	few	CASRPKDRLNTEAFF	TGTGCCAGCAGGCCAAAAGACAGGTTAAACACTGAAGCTTTCTTT
TRBV25-1	TRBJ1-2	.	.	CASSESGQGYGYTF	TGTGCCAGCAGTGAGTCGGGTCAGGGGTATGGCTACACCTTC
TRBV4-1	TRBJ2-1	TRBD2	.	CASSQVLAGANNEQFF	TGCGCCAGCAGCCAGGTACTAGCGGGGGCAAACAATGAGCAGTTCTTC
TRBV7-9	TRBJ2-5	.	.	CASSLVAGSDETQYF	TGTGCCAGCAGCTTAGTGGCGGGCAGTGATGAGACCCAGTACTTC
TRBV28	TRBJ2-4	.	.	CASSFQDRIKNIQYF	TGTGCCAGCAGTTTTCAAGACAGGATCAAAAACATTCAGTACTTC
TRBV6-5	TRBJ1-1	.	.	CASTGGVQSNTEAFF	TGTGCCAGCACCGGAGGAGTACAGTCCAACACTGAAGCTTTCTTT
TRBV19	TRBJ2-1	.	.	CASSIISGRYNEQFF	TGTGCCAGTAGTATAATCAGCGGCCGTTACAATGAGCAGTTCTTC
TRBV12-5	TRBJ1-5	TRBD1	few	CASGLAGGQPQHF	TGTGCTAGTGGTTTGGCAGGGGGGCAGCCCCAGCATTTT
TRBV7-2	TRBJ2-5	TRBD1	.	CASSFDRGEETQYF	TGTGCCAGCAGCTTCGACAGGGGCGAAGAGACCCAGTACTTC
TRBV6-4	TRBJ2-3	TRBD1	many	CASSDSGQGADTQYF	TGTGCCAGCAGTGACTCGGGACAGGGGGCAGATACGCAGTATTTT
TRBV6-5	TRBJ1-2	.	.	CASSYSLTGLIYGYTF	TGTGCCAGCAGTTACTCTCTGACTGGTCTTATCTATGGCTACACCTTC
TRBV24-1	TRBJ1-5	.	.	CATSDPLSNQPQHF	TGTGCCACCAGTGACCCCCTAAGCAATCAGCCCCAGCATTTT
TRBV20-1	TRBJ2-5	.	.	CSASNQETQYF	TGCAGTGCTAGCAATCAAGAGACCCAGTACTTC
TRBV27	TRBJ2-3	TRBD1	.	CASSSQGARDTQYF	TGTGCCAGTTCCTCACAGGGGGCGCGAGATACGCAGTATTTT
TRBV11-2	TRBJ2-1	.	medium-sized	CASSQTGGSSNEQFF	TGTGCCAGCAGCCAAACGGGGGGCAGTTCCAATGAGCAGTTCTTC
TRBV25-1	TRBJ2-3	.	.	CASSEYGAGAKDTQYF	TGTGCCAGCAGTGAATATGGAGCAGGGGCGAAAGATACGCAGTATTTT
TRBV9	TRBJ2-3	.	many	CASSVGTLEDTQYF	TGTGCCAGCAGCGTAGGGACTCTCGAGGATACGCAGTATTTT
TRBV29-1	TRBJ2-7	TRBD2	.	CSVEGSGGYEQYF	TGCAGCGTTGAAGGGTCGGGGGGCTACGAGCAGTACTTC
TRBV2	TRBJ1-2	TRBD1	once	CASSVRTGNYGYTF	TGTGCCAGCAGTGTTCGGACAGGGAACTATGGCTACACCTTC
TRBV6-5	TRBJ1-5	.	once	CATLSRRNQPQHF	TGTGCCACTCTATCCCGCCGCAATCAGCCCCAGCATTTT
TRBV25-1	TRBJ1-1	.	.	CASSGGGGTAFF	TGTGCCAGCAGTGGGGGGGGAGGGACTGCTTTCTTT
TRBV12-5	TRBJ1-5	.	.	CASGPSGNQPQHF	TGTGCTAGTGGTCCCTCGGGGAATCAGCCCCAGCATTTT
TRBV7-9	TRBJ2-1	TRBD1	.	CASSLGQGVVNEQFF	TGTGCCAGCAGCTTAGGGCAGGGGGTAGTTAATGAGCAGTTCTTC
TRBV28	TRBJ1-1	.	.	CASSLEVPNTEAFF	TGTGCCAGCAGTTTAGAGGTACCGAACACTGAAGCTTTCTTT